This T cell receptor beta chain was captured in a study of cytomegalovirus exposure and HLA in healthy donors. Study-wide points: Later examination showed HLA-associated TCR beta chains had greater clonal expansion than equally common others. Analyzed later, most CMV-associated TCR beta chains appeared HLA-restricted. The likely explanation for a cluster of highly shared sequence variants was sequencing artifact.

CDR3 length equals 13 residues. V lost 0 bases and J 3 bases, leaving 6 bases between the germline ends. Germline CDR1 SGDLS, CDR2 YYNGEE. Concerning this clone itself: The antigen remains undetermined.

In the PCR, 60 Vbeta and 13 Jbeta primers were used. The table came from immunoSEQ multiplex PCR; TCRdb's copy has only in-frame clones and leaves some out. The data hold about 50,000 clones, with about 78% observed a single time. What was sequenced was PBMCs. The sequence was obtained from a man aged 25 to 40 in good health and CMV-seropositive. The chain combines TRBV9 with TRBJ2-5; tentative D call: TRBD1 (6 bases). CDR3 in amino acids: CASSVGTEETQYF. The CDR3 nucleotides are TGTGCCAGCAGCGTAGGGACAGAAGAGACCCAGTACTTC.